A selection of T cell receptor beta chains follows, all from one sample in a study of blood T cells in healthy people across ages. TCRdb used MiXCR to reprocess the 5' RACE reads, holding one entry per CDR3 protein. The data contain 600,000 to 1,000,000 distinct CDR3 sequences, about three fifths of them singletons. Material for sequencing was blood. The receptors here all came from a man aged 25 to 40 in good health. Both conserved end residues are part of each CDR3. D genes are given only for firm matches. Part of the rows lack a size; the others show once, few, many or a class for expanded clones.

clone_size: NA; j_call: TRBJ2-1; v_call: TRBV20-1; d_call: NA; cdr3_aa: CSASNGLDQFF; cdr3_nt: TGCAGTGCTAGTAATGGGCTAGATCAGTTCTTC
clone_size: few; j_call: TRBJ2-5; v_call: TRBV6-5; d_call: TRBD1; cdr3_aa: CASSNRGQETQYF; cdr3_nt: TGTGCCAGCTCTAACAGGGGACAAGAGACCCAGTACTTC
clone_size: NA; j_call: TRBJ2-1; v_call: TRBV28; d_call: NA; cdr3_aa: CASSFQFLEQFF; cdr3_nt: TGTGCCAGCAGTTTTCAGTTTCTAGAGCAGTTCTTC
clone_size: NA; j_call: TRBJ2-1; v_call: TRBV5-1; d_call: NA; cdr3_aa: CASSLGTSANNGQFF; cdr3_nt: TGCGCCAGCAGCTTGGGGACTTCAGCGAACAATGGGCAGTTCTTC
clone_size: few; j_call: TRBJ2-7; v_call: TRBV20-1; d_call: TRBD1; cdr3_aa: CSAPTGQGSYEQYF; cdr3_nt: TGCAGTGCACCGACCGGACAGGGCTCCTACGAGCAGTACTTC
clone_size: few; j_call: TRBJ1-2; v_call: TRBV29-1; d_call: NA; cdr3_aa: CSVVSGNGYTF; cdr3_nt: TGCAGCGTTGTGTCCGGGAACGGCTACACCTTC
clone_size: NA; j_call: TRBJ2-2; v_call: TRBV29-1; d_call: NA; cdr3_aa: CSVATAGELFF; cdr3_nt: TGCAGCGTTGCGACAGCCGGGGAGCTGTTTTTT
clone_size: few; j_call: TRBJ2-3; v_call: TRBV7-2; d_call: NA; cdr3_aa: CASSLAYQSDTQYF; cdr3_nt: TGTGCCAGCAGCTTAGCCTATCAATCAGATACGCAGTATTTT
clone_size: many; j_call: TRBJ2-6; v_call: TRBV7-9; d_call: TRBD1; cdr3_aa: CASSIRDSLSGANVLTF; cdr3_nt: TGTGCCAGCAGCATTCGGGACAGCCTCTCTGGGGCCAACGTCCTGACTTTC
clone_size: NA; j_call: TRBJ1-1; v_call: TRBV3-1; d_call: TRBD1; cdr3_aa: CASNLQGLTEAFF; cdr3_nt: TGTGCCAGCAACCTACAGGGGCTTACTGAAGCTTTCTTT
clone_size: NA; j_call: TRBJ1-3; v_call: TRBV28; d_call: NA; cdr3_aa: CASSYRRGNTIYF; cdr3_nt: TGTGCCAGCAGTTATCGTCGGGGAAACACCATATATTTT
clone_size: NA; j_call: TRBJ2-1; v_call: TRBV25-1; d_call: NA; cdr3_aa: CASSESAGRHSGNEQFF; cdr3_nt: TGTGCCAGCAGTGAATCCGCCGGGCGCCACTCTGGTAATGAGCAGTTCTTC
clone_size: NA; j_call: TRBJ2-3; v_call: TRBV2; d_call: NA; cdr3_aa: CASSRSNFDTQYF; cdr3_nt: TGTGCCAGCAGTCGGTCCAATTTTGATACGCAGTATTTT
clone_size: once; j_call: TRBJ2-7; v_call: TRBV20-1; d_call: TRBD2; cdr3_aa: CSARGTSGTHEQYF; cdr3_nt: TGCAGTGCTAGGGGGACTAGCGGGACCCATGAGCAGTACTTC
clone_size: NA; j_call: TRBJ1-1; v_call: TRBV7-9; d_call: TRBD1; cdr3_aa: CASLGQLNTEAFF; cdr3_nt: TGTGCCAGCTTGGGACAGCTGAACACTGAAGCTTTCTTT
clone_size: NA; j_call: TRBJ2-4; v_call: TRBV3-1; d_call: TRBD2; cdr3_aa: CASSQAGTRNIQYF; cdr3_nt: TGTGCCAGCAGCCAAGCCGGGACTAGAAACATTCAGTACTTC
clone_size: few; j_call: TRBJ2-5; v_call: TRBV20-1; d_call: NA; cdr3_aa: CSAREEGFPQETQYF; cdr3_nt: TGCAGTGCTAGGGAAGAGGGTTTTCCCCAAGAGACCCAGTACTTC
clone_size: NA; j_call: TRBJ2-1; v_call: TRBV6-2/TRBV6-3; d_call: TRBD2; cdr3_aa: CASSYIRGGGNYNEQFF; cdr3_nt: TGTGCCAGCAGTTACATCCGGGGCGGGGGAAACTACAATGAGCAGTTCTTC
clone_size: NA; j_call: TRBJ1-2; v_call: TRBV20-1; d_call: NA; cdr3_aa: CSARSMGFHGYTF; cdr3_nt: TGCAGTGCTAGAAGTATGGGGTTTCATGGCTACACCTTC
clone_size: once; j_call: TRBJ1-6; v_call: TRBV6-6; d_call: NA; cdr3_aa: CATNRVDSPLHF; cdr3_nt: TGTGCCACCAACAGGGTGGATTCACCCCTCCACTTT
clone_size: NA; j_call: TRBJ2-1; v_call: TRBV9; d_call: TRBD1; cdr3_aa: CASSALAGTGHNEQFF; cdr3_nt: TGTGCCAGCAGCGCTTTGGCCGGGACAGGGCACAATGAGCAGTTCTTC
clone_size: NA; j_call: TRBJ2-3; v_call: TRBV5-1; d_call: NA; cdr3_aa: CASSAGQRTDTQYF; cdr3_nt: TGCGCCAGCAGCGCGGGACAGCGCACAGATACGCAGTATTTT
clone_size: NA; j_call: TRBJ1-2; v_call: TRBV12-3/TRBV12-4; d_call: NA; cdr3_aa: CASSLIGVRGYTF; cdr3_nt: TGTGCCAGCAGTTTAATCGGGGTTCGTGGCTACACCTTC
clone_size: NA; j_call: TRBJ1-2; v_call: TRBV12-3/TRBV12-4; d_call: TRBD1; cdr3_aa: CASSGDRSYGYTF; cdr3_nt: TGTGCCAGCAGCGGGGACAGGTCCTATGGCTACACCTTC
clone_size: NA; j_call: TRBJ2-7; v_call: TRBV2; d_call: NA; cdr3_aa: CAGGRREVSFYEQYF; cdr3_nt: TGTGCCGGAGGGAGGAGAGAGGTTTCGTTCTATGAGCAGTACTTC
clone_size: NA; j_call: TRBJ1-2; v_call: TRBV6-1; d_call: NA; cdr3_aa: CATGSSQGGYGYTF; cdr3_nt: TGTGCCACAGGGAGTAGCCAGGGAGGCTATGGCTACACCTTC
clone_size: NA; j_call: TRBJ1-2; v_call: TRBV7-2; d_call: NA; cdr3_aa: CASTSPGNGYTF; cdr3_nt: TGTGCCAGCACCTCTCCAGGGAATGGCTACACCTTC
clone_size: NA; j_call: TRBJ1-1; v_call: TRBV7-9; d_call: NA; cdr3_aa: CASSLLGLSEAFF; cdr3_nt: TGTGCCAGCAGCTTGTTGGGTTTATCTGAAGCTTTCTTT
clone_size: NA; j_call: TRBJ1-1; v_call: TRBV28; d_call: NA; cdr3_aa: CASSPPVGSGTEAFF; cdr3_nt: TGTGCCAGCAGTCCCCCAGTAGGGTCGGGCACTGAAGCTTTCTTT
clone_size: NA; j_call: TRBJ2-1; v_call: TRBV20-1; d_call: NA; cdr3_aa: CSARELPGGLTFNEQFF; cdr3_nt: TGCAGTGCTAGAGAACTCCCGGGGGGCCTTACTTTCAATGAGCAGTTCTTC
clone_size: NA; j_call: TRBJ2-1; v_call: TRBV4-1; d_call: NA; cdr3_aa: CASSQDRLYNEQFF; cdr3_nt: TGCGCCAGCAGCCAAGATAGACTTTACAATGAGCAGTTCTTC
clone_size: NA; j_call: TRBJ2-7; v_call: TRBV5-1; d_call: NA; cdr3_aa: CASGPGGQLYEQYF; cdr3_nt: TGCGCCAGTGGTCCGGGAGGACAGCTCTACGAGCAGTACTTC
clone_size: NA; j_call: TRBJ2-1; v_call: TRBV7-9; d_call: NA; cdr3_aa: CASSPRAIWGVYNEQFF; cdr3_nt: TGTGCCAGCAGCCCAAGGGCCATTTGGGGGGTCTACAATGAGCAGTTCTTC
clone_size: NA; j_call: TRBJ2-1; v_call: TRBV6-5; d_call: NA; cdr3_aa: CAANGGGTQFF; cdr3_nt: TGTGCCGCAAATGGGGGCGGGACACAGTTCTTC
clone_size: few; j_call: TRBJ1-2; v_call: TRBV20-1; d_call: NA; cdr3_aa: CSARVSGDGYTF; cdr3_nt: TGCAGTGCTAGAGTTAGCGGGGATGGCTACACCTTC
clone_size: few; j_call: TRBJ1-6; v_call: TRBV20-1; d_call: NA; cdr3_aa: CSARGLAISPLHF; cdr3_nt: TGCAGTGCTAGGGGGCTCGCAATTTCACCCCTCCACTTT
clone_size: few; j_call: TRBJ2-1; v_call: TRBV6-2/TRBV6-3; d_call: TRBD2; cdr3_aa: CASSYPGLAGLNEQFF; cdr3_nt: TGTGCCAGCAGTTACCCGGGACTAGCGGGGCTCAATGAGCAGTTCTTC
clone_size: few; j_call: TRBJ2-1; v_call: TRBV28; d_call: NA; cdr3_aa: CASSLGRAQSREQFF; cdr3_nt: TGTGCCAGCAGTTTAGGGCGGGCCCAAAGTCGGGAGCAGTTCTTC
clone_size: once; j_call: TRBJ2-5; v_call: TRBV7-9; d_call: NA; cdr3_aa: CASTGLVETQYF; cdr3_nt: TGTGCCAGCACCGGGTTGGTGGAGACCCAGTACTTC
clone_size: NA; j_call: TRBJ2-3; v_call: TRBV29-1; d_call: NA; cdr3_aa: CSVEDQGTRASSTDTQYF; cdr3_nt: TGCAGCGTTGAAGATCAAGGTACCAGGGCGTCTAGCACAGATACGCAGTATTTT